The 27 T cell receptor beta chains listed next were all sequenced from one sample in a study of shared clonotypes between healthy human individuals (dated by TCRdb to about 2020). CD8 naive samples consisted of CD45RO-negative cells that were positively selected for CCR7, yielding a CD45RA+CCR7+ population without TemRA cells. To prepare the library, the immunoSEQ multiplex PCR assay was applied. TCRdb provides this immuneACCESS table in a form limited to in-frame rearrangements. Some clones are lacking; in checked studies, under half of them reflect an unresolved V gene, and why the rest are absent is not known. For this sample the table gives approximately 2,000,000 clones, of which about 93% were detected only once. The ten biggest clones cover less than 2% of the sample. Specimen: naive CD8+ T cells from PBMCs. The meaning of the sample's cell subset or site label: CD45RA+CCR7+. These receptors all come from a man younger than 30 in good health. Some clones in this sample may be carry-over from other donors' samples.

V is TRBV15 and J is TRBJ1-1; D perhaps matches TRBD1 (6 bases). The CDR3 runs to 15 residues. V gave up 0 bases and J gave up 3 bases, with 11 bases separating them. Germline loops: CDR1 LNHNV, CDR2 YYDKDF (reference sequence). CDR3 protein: CATSRDTGAYTEAFF. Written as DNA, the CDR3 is TGTGCCACCAGCAGAGATACGGGGGCGTACACTGAAGCTTTCTTT.

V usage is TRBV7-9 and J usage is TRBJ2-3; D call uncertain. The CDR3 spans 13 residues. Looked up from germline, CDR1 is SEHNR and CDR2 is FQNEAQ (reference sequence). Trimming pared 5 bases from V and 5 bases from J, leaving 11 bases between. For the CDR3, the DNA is TGTGCCAGCAGCCACCCTCTGGGAGATACGCAGTATTTT. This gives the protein CASSHPLGDTQYF. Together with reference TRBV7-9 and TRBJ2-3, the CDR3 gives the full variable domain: DTGVSQNPRHKITKRGQNVTFRCDPISEHNRLYWYRQTLGQGPEFLTYFQNEAQLEKSRLLSDRFSAERPKGSFSTLEIQRTEQGDSAMYLCASSHPLGDTQYFGPGTRLTVL.

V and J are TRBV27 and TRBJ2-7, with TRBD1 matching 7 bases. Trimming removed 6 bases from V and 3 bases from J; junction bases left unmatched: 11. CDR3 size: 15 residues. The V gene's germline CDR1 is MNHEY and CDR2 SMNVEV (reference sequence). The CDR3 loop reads CASSWEGGSLYEQYF. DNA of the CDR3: TGTGCCAGCAGCTGGGAAGGGGGCTCGCTCTACGAGCAGTACTTC.

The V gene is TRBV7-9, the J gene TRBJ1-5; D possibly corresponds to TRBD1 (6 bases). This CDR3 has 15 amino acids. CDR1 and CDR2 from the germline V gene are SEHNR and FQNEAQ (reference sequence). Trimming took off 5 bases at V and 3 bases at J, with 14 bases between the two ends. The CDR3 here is CASSPYDRNNQPQHF. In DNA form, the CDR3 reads TGTGCCAGCAGCCCATACGACAGGAACAATCAGCCCCAGCATTTT.

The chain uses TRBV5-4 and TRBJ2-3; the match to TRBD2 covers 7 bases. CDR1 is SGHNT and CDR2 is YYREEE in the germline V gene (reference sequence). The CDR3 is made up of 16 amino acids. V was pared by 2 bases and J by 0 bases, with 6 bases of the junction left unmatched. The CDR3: CASSLLAGASTDTQYF. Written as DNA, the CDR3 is TGTGCCAGCAGCTTATTAGCGGGTGCTAGCACAGATACGCAGTATTTT.

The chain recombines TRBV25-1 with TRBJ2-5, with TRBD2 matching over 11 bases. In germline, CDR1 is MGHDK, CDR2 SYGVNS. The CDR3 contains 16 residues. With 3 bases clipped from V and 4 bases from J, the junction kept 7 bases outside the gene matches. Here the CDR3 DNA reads TGTGCCAGCAGTGATGGAAGGACTAGCGGGCGAGAGACCCAGTACTTC. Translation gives CASSDGRTSGRETQYF.

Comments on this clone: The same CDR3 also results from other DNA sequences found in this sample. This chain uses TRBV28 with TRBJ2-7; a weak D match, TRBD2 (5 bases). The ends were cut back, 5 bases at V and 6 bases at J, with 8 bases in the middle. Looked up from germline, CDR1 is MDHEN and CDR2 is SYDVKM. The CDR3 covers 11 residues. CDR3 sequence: CASSPGVEQYF. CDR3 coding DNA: TGTGCCAGCAGTCCCGGGGTCGAGCAGTACTTC. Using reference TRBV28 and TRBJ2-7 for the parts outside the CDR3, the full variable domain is DVKVTQSSRYLVKRTGEKVFLECVQDMDHENMFWYRQDPGLGLRLIYFSYDVKMKEKGDIPEGYSVSREKKERFSLILESASTNQTSMYLCASSPGVEQYFGPGTRLTVT.

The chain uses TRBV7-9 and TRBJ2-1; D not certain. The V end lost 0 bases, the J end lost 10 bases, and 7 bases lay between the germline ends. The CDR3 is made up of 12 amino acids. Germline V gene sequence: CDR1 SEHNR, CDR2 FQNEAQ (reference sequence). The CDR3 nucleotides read TGTGCCAGCAGCTTAGCCCCGTTCGAGCAGTTCTTC. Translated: CASSLAPFEQFF.

As DNA, the CDR3 is TGTGCCAGCAGTTTGACGTTCTCCTACAATGAGCAGTTCTTC. Protein: CASSLTFSYNEQFF. V is TRBV27 and J is TRBJ2-1, with D unresolved. The CDR3 runs to 14 residues. The germline gives CDR1 MNHEY, CDR2 SMNVEV (reference sequence). V was clipped by 3 bases and J by 0 bases, with 6 bases between them.

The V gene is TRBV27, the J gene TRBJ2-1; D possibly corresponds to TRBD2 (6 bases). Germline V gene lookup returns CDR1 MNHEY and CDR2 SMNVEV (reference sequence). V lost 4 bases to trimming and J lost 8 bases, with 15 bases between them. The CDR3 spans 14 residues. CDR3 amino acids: CASSWDSKLYEQFF. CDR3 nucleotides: TGTGCCAGCAGTTGGGACTCAAAACTCTATGAGCAGTTCTTC.

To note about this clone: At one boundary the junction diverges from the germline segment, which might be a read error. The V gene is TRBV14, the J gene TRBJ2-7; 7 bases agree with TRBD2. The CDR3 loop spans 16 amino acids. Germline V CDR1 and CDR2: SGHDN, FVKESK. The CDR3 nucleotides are TGTGCCAGCAGCAAAGAGTGGGGGGGGACCCTCTACGAGCAGTACTTC. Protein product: CASSKEWGGTLYEQYF.

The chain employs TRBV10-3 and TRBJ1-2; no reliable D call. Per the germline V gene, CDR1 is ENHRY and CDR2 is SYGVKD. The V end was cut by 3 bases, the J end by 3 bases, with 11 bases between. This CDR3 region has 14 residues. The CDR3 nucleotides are TGTGCCATCAGTGATGGTTTAGTATACTATGGCTACACCTTC. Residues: CAISDGLVYYGYTF.

CDR3 coding DNA: TGTGCCAGTAGCCGGTTCCGGGGCAACACAGATACGCAGTATTTT. Translating gives CASSRFRGNTDTQYF. The rearrangement links TRBV19 to TRBJ2-3, with D perhaps assigned TRBD1 or TRBD2 (5 bases each). The CDR3 is 15 residues long. Trimming stripped 6 bases from V and 2 bases from J, with 15 bases between. Germline V gene data show CDR1 as LNHDA and CDR2 as SQIVND (reference sequence). Full variable domain (remainder filled in from reference TRBV19 and TRBJ2-3): DGGITQSPKYLFRKEGQNVTLSCEQNLNHDAMYWYRQDPGQGLRLIYYSQIVNDFQKGDIAEGYSVSREKKESFPLTVTSAQKNPTAFYLCASSRFRGNTDTQYFGPGTRLTVL.

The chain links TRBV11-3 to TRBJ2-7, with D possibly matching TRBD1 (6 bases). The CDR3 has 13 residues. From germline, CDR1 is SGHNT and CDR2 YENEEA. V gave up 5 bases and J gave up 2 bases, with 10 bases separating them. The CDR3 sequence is CASSRTGPYEQYF. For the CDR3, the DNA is TGTGCCAGCAGCCGTACAGGGCCCTACGAGCAGTACTTC.

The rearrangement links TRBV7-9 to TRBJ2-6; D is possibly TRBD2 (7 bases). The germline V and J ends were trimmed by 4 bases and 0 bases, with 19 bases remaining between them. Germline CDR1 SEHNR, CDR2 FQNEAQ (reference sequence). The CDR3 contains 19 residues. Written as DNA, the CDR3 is TGTGCCAGCAGCTCCCCCAGCGGGACAACCTCCTCTGGGGCCAACGTCCTGACTTTC. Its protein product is CASSSPSGTTSSGANVLTF.

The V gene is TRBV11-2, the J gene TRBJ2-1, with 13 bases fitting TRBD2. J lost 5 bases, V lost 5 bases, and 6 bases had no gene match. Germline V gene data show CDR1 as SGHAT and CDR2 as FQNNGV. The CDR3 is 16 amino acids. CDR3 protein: CASSVGLAGVHNEQFF. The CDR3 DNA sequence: TGTGCCAGCAGCGTAGGACTAGCGGGAGTCCACAATGAGCAGTTCTTC.

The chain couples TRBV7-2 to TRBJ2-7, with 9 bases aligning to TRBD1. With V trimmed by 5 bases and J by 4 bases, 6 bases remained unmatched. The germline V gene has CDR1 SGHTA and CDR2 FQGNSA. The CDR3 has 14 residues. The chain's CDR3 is CASSARQGGYEQYF. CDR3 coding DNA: TGTGCCAGCAGCGCCCGACAGGGGGGGTACGAGCAGTACTTC.

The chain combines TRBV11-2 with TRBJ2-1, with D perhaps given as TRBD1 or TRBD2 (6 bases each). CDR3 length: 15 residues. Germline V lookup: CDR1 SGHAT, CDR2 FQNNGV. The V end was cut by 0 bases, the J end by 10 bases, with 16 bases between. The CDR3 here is CASSLEKGGPREQFF. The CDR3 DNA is TGTGCCAGCAGCTTAGAGAAAGGGGGGCCCAGGGAGCAGTTCTTC.

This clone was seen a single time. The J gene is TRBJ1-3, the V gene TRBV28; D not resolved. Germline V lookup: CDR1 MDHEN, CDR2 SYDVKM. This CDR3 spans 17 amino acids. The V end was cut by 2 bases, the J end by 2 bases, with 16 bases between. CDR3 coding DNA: TGTGCCAGCAGTTTAATCCGCCGGGGAATCACTGGAAACACCATATATTTT. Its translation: CASSLIRRGITGNTIYF.

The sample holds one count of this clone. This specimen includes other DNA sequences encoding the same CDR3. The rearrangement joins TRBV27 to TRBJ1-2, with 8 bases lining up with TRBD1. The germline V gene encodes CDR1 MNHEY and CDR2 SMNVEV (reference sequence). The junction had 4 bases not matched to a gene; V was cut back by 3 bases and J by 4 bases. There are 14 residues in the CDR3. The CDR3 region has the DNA TGTGCCAGCAGTTTCAGGGGGCCAGGCTATGGCTACACCTTC. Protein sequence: CASSFRGPGYGYTF.

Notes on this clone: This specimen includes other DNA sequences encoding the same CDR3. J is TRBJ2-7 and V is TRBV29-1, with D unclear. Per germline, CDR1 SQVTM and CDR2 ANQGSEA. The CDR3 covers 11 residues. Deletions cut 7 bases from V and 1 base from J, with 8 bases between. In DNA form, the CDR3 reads TGCAGCGGGACGGATTCCTACGAGCAGTACTTC. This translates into CSGTDSYEQYF.

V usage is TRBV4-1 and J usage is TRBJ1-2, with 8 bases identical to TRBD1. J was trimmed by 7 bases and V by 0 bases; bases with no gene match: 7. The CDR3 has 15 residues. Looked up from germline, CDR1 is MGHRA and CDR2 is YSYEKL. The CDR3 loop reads CASSQDRGRTGGYTF. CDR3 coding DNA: TGCGCCAGCAGCCAAGACAGGGGGCGTACGGGTGGCTACACCTTC.

The CDR3 bases are TGTGCCAGCAGATTAGATAACAATGAGCAGTTCTTC. This translates into CASRLDNNEQFF. V usage is TRBV6-6 and J usage is TRBJ2-1; D gene unclear. Trimming took off 6 bases at V and 5 bases at J, with 8 bases between the two ends. This CDR3 is 12 amino acids long. Germline CDR1 and CDR2: MNHNY and SVGAGI (reference sequence).

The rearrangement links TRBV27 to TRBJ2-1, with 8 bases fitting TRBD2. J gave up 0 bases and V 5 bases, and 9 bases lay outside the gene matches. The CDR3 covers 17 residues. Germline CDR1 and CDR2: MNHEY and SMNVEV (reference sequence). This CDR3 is CASSPIAGTTSYNEQFF. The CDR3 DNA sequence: TGTGCCAGCAGTCCGATAGCGGGGACCACCTCCTACAATGAGCAGTTCTTC.

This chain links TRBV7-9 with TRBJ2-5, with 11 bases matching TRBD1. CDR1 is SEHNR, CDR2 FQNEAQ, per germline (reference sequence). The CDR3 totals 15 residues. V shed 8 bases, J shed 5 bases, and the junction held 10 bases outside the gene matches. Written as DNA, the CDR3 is TGTGCCAGCGCCAGGGCGGGACAGGGGGGCGAGACCCAGTACTTC. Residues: CASARAGQGGETQYF.

Written as DNA, the CDR3 is TGTGCCAGCAGTGGTACAGTTGGCTACACCTTC. It encodes CASSGTVGYTF. J is TRBJ1-2 and V is TRBV25-1; D not resolved. The CDR3 has 11 residues. Deletions cut 4 bases from V and 7 bases from J, with 7 bases between. Germline V gene lookup returns CDR1 MGHDK and CDR2 SYGVNS.

The CDR3 DNA is TGTGCCAGCAGTGTAGGAGTAAATGAGCAGTTCTTC. It is translated as CASSVGVNEQFF. The V and J genes are TRBV2 and TRBJ2-1; D unclear. The germline V gene has CDR1 SNHLY and CDR2 FYNNEI. This CDR3 region has 12 residues. The V gene lost 4 bases and the J gene lost 7 bases, with 8 bases spanning the gap.